These 18 T cell receptor beta chains share one sample of origin, sequenced in a study of T cells after yellow fever vaccination. TCRdb re-analysed the 5' RACE reads in MiXCR, keeping a single row per CDR3 protein. The top ten hold 2.5% to 3.5% of the sample, which has approximately 180,000 distinct CDR3 sequences, approximately 6.2% seen once. Sequencing used CD4+ T cells sorted from PBMCs, obtained on the day of the first yellow fever vaccination. These receptor sequences come from a man between 18 and 29 years old who received the YFV17D yellow fever vaccine.

This clonotype was detected ten times or more. The V and J genes are TRBV5-1 and TRBJ1-1, with 8 nucleotides matching TRBD1. Germline V gene sequence: CDR1 SGHRS, CDR2 YFSETQ. With 0 bases clipped from V and 4 bases from J, the junction kept 5 bases outside the gene matches. The CDR3 runs to 15 residues. In DNA, the CDR3 is TGCGCCAGCAGCTTGGATGGGCAGGGGGCCACTGAAGCTTTCTTT. Translation: CASSLDGQGATEAFF. The full variable domain, in which reference TRBV5-1 and TRBJ1-1 provide the parts outside the CDR3, is KAGVTQTPRYLIKTRGQQVTLSCSPISGHRSVSWYQQTPGQGLQFLFEYFSETQRNKGNFPGRFSGRQFSNSRSEMNVSTLELGDSALYLCASSLDGQGATEAFFGQGTRLTVV.

This clonotype came up many times. The chain is built from TRBV7-9 and TRBJ2-3, with D possibly being TRBD1 (5 bases). The CDR3 length is 13 residues. Per the germline V gene, CDR1 is SEHNR and CDR2 is FQNEAQ (reference sequence). Trimming stripped 5 bases from V and 8 bases from J, with 14 bases between. The DNA of the CDR3 is TGTGCCAGCAGCACCGATCTTAGGGGTACGCAGTATTTT. It yields the protein CASSTDLRGTQYF.

At least ten counts were recorded for this clonotype. V and J are TRBV9 and TRBJ2-5; 10 bases map to TRBD2. This CDR3 spans 15 amino acids. The V gene end was trimmed by 0 bases and the J gene end by 5 bases; junction bases not matched to a gene: 4. CDR1 and CDR2 from the germline V gene are SGDLS and YYNGEE. The CDR3 nucleotides read TGTGCCAGCAGCGTAGTTGCTAGCGGGGGTGAGACCCAGTACTTC. It is translated as CASSVVASGGETQYF.

This clonotype was seen only a few times. The chain is built from TRBV27 and TRBJ2-7; D ambiguous. Germline V CDR1 and CDR2: MNHEY, SMNVEV (reference sequence). This CDR3 has 13 amino acids. V was pared by 6 bases and J by 0 bases, with 9 bases between. CDR3 region: CASRPDRSYEQYV. CDR3 bases: TGTGCCAGCAGGCCGGACCGCTCCTACGAGCAGTACGTC.

V gene TRBV18 combines with J gene TRBJ2-6; D gene ambiguous. CDR3 length: 15 residues. V lost 3 bases to trimming and J lost 3 bases, with 9 bases between them. CDR1 is KGHSH, CDR2 LQKENI, per germline. CDR3 sequence reads: CASSPVRIGANVLTF. The CDR3, as DNA: TGTGCCAGCTCACCCGTTAGAATTGGGGCCAACGTCCTGACTTTC.

This clonotype was observed a handful of times. The chain recombines TRBV5-1 with TRBJ2-3; D gene ambiguous. Germline CDR1 reads SGHRS; CDR2 reads YFSETQ. Trimming took off 10 bases at V and 1 base at J, with 16 bases between the two ends. The CDR3 is 14 residues long. The CDR3 nucleotides read TGCGCCTCCCGGTTATCGGATCGCACAGATACGCAGTATTTT. This encodes CASRLSDRTDTQYF.

This clonotype came up many times. The chain carries TRBV3-1 and TRBJ1-2; D is undetermined. CDR3 length: 14 amino acids. The V gene's germline CDR1 is LGHDT and CDR2 YNNKEL (reference sequence). Trimming cost V 0 bases and J 8 bases, with 13 bases left between them. CDR3: CASSQDSLYSGYTF. The DNA of the CDR3 is TGTGCCAGCAGCCAAGACAGTCTTTATAGCGGCTACACCTTC.

There are a few counts of this clonotype. V and J are TRBV20-1 and TRBJ1-4; no reliable D call. This CDR3 has 16 amino acids. V was trimmed by 3 bases and J by 12 bases, leaving 26 bases between them. CDR1 DFQATT and CDR2 SNEGSKA come from the germline V gene (reference sequence). The chain's CDR3 is CSASDPSTFPIVELFF. In nucleotides, the CDR3 is TGCAGTGCTAGCGACCCTTCGACGTTCCCTATCGTGGAACTGTTTTTT.

This clonotype was observed many times. The genes are TRBV5-1 and TRBJ1-2; D is unclear. The CDR3 is 13 amino acids. Looked up from germline, CDR1 is SGHRS and CDR2 is YFSETQ. Trimming pared 2 bases from V and 6 bases from J, leaving 11 bases between. In DNA form, the CDR3 reads TGCGCCAGCAGCTTAGGTCTTGAGGATGGCTACACCTTC. It encodes CASSLGLEDGYTF.

This clonotype has just a few counts. The chain couples TRBV6-2 or TRBV6-3 to TRBJ1-1; 8 bases align to TRBD1. Trimming cost V 7 bases and J 8 bases; bases outside gene matches: 9. This CDR3 region has 13 residues. Germline values: CDR1 MNHEY, CDR2 SVGEGT. This CDR3 reads CASNYIRQGEAFF. CDR3 in DNA: TGTGCCAGCAACTATATCCGACAGGGGGAAGCTTTCTTT.

This clonotype came up once. The V gene is TRBV12-3 or TRBV12-4, the J gene TRBJ2-5, with D possibly matching TRBD2 (6 bases). The CDR3 consists of 14 residues. V dropped 3 bases and J dropped 6 bases, with 14 bases sitting between them. In DNA form, the CDR3 reads TGTGCCAGCAGTTTCGGGGGTAATGTGAAGACCCAGTACTTC. This translates into CASSFGGNVKTQYF.

This clonotype was observed at least ten times. The chain combines TRBV7-9 with TRBJ2-7; D not certain. Germline V gives CDR1 SEHNR, CDR2 FQNEAQ (reference sequence). Trimming pared 6 bases from V and 5 bases from J, leaving 14 bases between. The CDR3 is 13 amino acids. The CDR3: CASRFLLSDEQYV. The CDR3 coding sequence is TGTGCCAGCAGGTTTCTCCTCTCAGACGAGCAGTACGTC.

The chain has TRBV6-6 and TRBJ1-1; the D is unclear. V lost 8 bases, J lost 4 bases, and 11 bases lay in between. The CDR3 has 12 residues. CDR1 MNHNY and CDR2 SVGAGI come from the germline V gene (reference sequence). The CDR3 coding sequence is TGTGCCAGCGTGGGAGGAGTCACTGAAGCTTTCTTT. This sequence encodes CASVGGVTEAFF.

CDR3 sequence: CASTQAVSTDTQYF. The CDR3 DNA reads as TGTGCCAGCACCCAAGCGGTGAGCACAGATACGCAGTATTTT. This rearrangement joins TRBV5-4 to TRBJ2-3, with D possibly matching TRBD2 (5 bases). The length of the CDR3 is 14 residues. Trimming took 6 bases from V and 0 from J, leaving 11 bases between them. Germline CDR1 SGHNT, CDR2 YYREEE (reference sequence).

This clonotype has at least ten counts. The rearrangement uses TRBV15 and TRBJ1-1, with D perhaps matching TRBD1 (6 bases). Trimming shortened V by 0 bases and J by 1 base, and 12 bases separated the two germline ends. The CDR3 consists of 16 residues. The V gene's germline CDR1 is LNHNV and CDR2 YYDKDF (reference sequence). Here the CDR3 reads CATSRDLGQPNTEAFF. The CDR3 bases are TGTGCCACCAGCAGAGATTTGGGACAACCGAACACTGAAGCTTTCTTT.

This clonotype was seen many times. This chain uses TRBV5-1 with TRBJ1-6; 8 bases fit TRBD1. The CDR3 covers 14 residues. The germline V gene encodes CDR1 SGHRS and CDR2 YFSETQ. The ends lost 5 bases at V and 8 bases at J; junction bases unmatched: 6. CDR3 amino acids: CASRSDREYSPLHF. In nucleotides, the CDR3 is TGCGCCAGCAGATCGGACAGGGAATATTCACCCCTCCACTTT.

There are a few counts of this clonotype. CDR3 DNA: TGCGCCAGCAGCCAAGTCATTCGGGGGCTGTGGAGTGTAGCTTTCTTT. Translation gives CASSQVIRGLWSVAFF. J is TRBJ1-1 and V is TRBV4-3; possible D gene TRBD1, 6 bases. Trimming stripped 1 base from V and 10 bases from J, with 22 bases between. Germline V gene sequence: CDR1 LGHNA, CDR2 YSLEER. The CDR3 sequence is 16 residues long.

The rearrangement links TRBV12-3 or TRBV12-4 to TRBJ2-7, with D tentatively TRBD1 (6 bases). V lost 3 bases and J 6 bases, leaving 12 bases between the germline ends. This CDR3 has 13 amino acids. Here the CDR3 reads CASSFMGAGEQYV. CDR3 nucleotide sequence: TGTGCCAGCAGTTTTATGGGGGCTGGCGAGCAGTACGTC.